Presented here are 23 T cell receptor beta chains from one specimen sequenced in a study of blood T cells in healthy people across ages. Primed by a sample-barcoded 5' primer and a J-beta primer mix, a second PCR proceeded for about 7 to 11 cycles. TCRdb used MiXCR to reprocess the 5' RACE reads, holding one entry per CDR3 protein. The sample carries more than 1.4 million distinct CDR3 sequences, about 43% recorded once. Sequencing was performed on blood. The receptors shown here come from a woman under 30 in good health.

This chain joins TRBV9 and TRBJ2-1, with a possible D match to TRBD2 (7 bases). The germline V gene encodes CDR1 SGDLS and CDR2 YYNGEE. V was pared by 0 bases and J by 14 bases, with 12 bases between. The CDR3 is 12 residues long. CDR3 DNA: TGTGCCAGCAGCGTAGGAGGAGGGGGGGAGTTCTTC. This codes for CASSVGGGGEFF.

This clonotype was seen a few times. V and J are TRBV28 and TRBJ2-4, with D tentatively TRBD1 (5 bases). The germline V and J ends were trimmed by 3 bases and 3 bases, with 15 bases remaining between them. The CDR3 sequence is 16 residues long. CDR1 MDHEN and CDR2 SYDVKM come from the germline V gene. CDR3 amino acids: CASSFLGQGGKNIQYF. The CDR3 DNA follows: TGTGCCAGCAGTTTCCTGGGCCAGGGCGGCAAAAACATTCAGTACTTC.

In this sample, this clonotype turned up a few times. The chain has TRBV4-2 and TRBJ2-3; D remains ambiguous. Trimming stripped 0 bases from V and 0 bases from J, with 10 bases between. This CDR3 region has 16 residues. Germline CDR1 reads LGHNA; CDR2 reads YNFKEQ. CDR3 sequence reads: CASSQERYSSTDTQYF. In DNA form, the CDR3 reads TGTGCCAGCAGCCAAGAGCGGTACTCTAGCACAGATACGCAGTATTTT.

The gene calls are TRBV25-1 and TRBJ2-1; a weak D match, TRBD1 (6 bases). Trimming took off 6 bases at V and 8 bases at J, with 23 bases between the two ends. Germline CDR1 reads MGHDK; CDR2 reads SYGVNS. This CDR3 region has 16 residues. The CDR3 nucleotides are TGTGCCAGCAGCCAGTTTTTGGGGCAGGGGCGGGATGAGCAGTTCTTC. It encodes CASSQFLGQGRDEQFF.

V and J are TRBV30 and TRBJ1-1; D is perhaps TRBD1 (5 bases). Trimming cost V 4 bases and J 9 bases, with 12 bases left between them. The length of the CDR3 is 11 residues. Germline loops: CDR1 GTSNPN, CDR2 SVGIG (reference sequence). CDR3 in DNA: TGTGCCTGGATCACAGGTTCCAAAGCTTTCTTT. This sequence encodes CAWITGSKAFF.

This chain links TRBV3-1 with TRBJ2-3; 8 bases fit TRBD1. Germline V gene data show CDR1 as LGHDT and CDR2 as YNNKEL (reference sequence). V lost 4 bases to trimming and J lost 4 bases; unmatched junction nucleotides: 7. CDR3 size: 15 residues. Here the CDR3 reads CASSPLPDRADTQYF. The CDR3 coding sequence is TGTGCCAGCAGCCCCCTGCCGGACAGGGCAGATACGCAGTATTTT.

This sequence joins TRBV28 and TRBJ2-2; D might be TRBD1 (6 bases). Trimming pared 10 bases from V and 5 bases from J, leaving 17 bases between. In germline, CDR1 is MDHEN, CDR2 SYDVKM. The CDR3 contains 14 residues. For the CDR3, the DNA is TGTGCCACCCCCTCTAGACAGGCGACCGGGGAGCTGTTTTTT. Translated, it gives CATPSRQATGELFF.

J is TRBJ1-2 and V is TRBV3-1; D possibly corresponds to TRBD1 (5 bases). Germline V gives CDR1 LGHDT, CDR2 YNNKEL (reference sequence). Between the trimmed V and J ends, which lost 0 bases and 7 bases, there was a span of 12 bases. The CDR3 is 14 residues long. The CDR3 reads CASSQDLGGRGYTF. CDR3 DNA: TGTGCCAGCAGCCAAGATCTGGGGGGACGTGGCTACACCTTC.

The chain uses TRBV2 and TRBJ2-7; TRBD2 matches 9 bases. There are 14 residues in the CDR3. The germline CDR1 and CDR2 sequences are SNHLY and FYNNEI. V gave up 7 bases and J gave up 7 bases; unmatched junction bases: 11. As DNA, the CDR3 is TGTGCCAGCACAGGGCTAGCGGGATACTCGGAGCAGTACTTC. Residues: CASTGLAGYSEQYF.

J is TRBJ2-7 and V is TRBV9; 8 bases match TRBD2. Germline lookup yields CDR1 SGDLS and CDR2 YYNGEE. The CDR3 has 15 amino acids. The J segment lost 7 bases and the V segment lost 3 bases, leaving 12 bases of the junction unmatched. CDR3: CASSAPGGPYNEQYF. CDR3 DNA: TGTGCCAGCAGCGCCCCGGGGGGGCCGTACAATGAGCAGTACTTC.

This clonotype was seen just once. This chain connects TRBV2 to TRBJ1-1; perhaps TRBD1 as D (6 bases). V was trimmed by 4 bases and J by 0 bases, leaving 12 bases between them. Germline V gives CDR1 SNHLY, CDR2 FYNNEI. There are 15 residues in the CDR3. This CDR3 is CASSGHREVNTEAFF. The DNA for the CDR3 is TGTGCCAGCAGTGGGCACAGGGAGGTGAACACTGAAGCTTTCTTT.

This clonotype was seen only a few times. The J gene is TRBJ2-3, the V gene TRBV7-2, with TRBD2 matching 10 bases. This CDR3 is 17 amino acids long. V lost 1 base to trimming and J lost 5 bases; unmatched junction nucleotides: 9. The germline gives CDR1 SGHTA, CDR2 FQGNSA. CDR3 coding DNA: TGTGCCAGCAGCTTAGTCGGGCTAGCGGGAGTGATAGATACGCAGTATTTT. It is translated as CASSLVGLAGVIDTQYF.

The chain recombines TRBV5-1 with TRBJ1-1, with D perhaps matching TRBD1 (6 bases). V was cut by 4 bases and J by 0 bases, with 19 bases left in between. The CDR3 covers 17 residues. The germline V gene has CDR1 SGHRS and CDR2 YFSETQ. The CDR3 nucleotides are TGCGCCAGCAGCCCCCTGGAGGGGGGAGGTATGAACACTGAAGCTTTCTTT. Translating it yields CASSPLEGGGMNTEAFF.

This chain uses TRBV3-1 with TRBJ1-2; tentatively, D is TRBD1 (6 bases). V was trimmed by 4 bases and J by 13 bases, leaving 16 bases between them. The length of the CDR3 is 12 residues. CDR1 LGHDT and CDR2 YNNKEL come from the germline V gene (reference sequence). The CDR3 bases are TGTGCCAGCAGCCCTAGTACGAGGACAGCCACCTTC. This encodes CASSPSTRTATF.

CDR3 loop: CASSPSQRNYGYTF. CDR3 nucleotide sequence: TGTGCCAGCAGTCCCTCCCAACGAAACTATGGCTACACCTTC. The V call is TRBV28, the J call TRBJ1-2; D unresolved. The CDR3 has 14 residues. Trimming removed 5 bases at V and 2 bases at J, with 12 bases between. CDR1 is MDHEN and CDR2 is SYDVKM in the germline V gene.

The rearrangement uses TRBV12-3 or TRBV12-4 and TRBJ2-1; D is uncertain. The V gene lost 1 base and the J gene lost 2 bases, with 12 bases spanning the gap. The CDR3 has 16 residues. The DNA of the CDR3 is TGTGCCAGCAGTTTAGGAGGCACCCTCCCCTACAATGAGCAGTTCTTC. Encoded protein: CASSLGGTLPYNEQFF.

This clonotype has only a few counts. The V and J genes are TRBV29-1 and TRBJ2-5; the D is unclear. Germline CDR1 is SQVTM and CDR2 is ANQGSEA. The CDR3 has 13 residues. Trimming took 3 bases from V and 6 from J, leaving 14 bases between them. CDR3 sequence: CSVDSDFTKTQYF. CDR3 nucleotide sequence: TGCAGCGTTGATTCAGACTTTACCAAGACCCAGTACTTC.

The rearrangement uses TRBV3-1 and TRBJ1-5; TRBD1 agrees at 7 bases. V was pared by 4 bases and J by 4 bases, with 7 bases of the junction left unmatched. The germline V gene has CDR1 LGHDT and CDR2 YNNKEL (reference sequence). This CDR3 is 15 amino acids long. The CDR3 sequence is CASSPRDSLNQPQHF. The CDR3 coding sequence is TGTGCCAGCAGCCCAAGGGACAGCCTAAATCAGCCCCAGCATTTT.

This clonotype was counted only a few times. The V and J genes are TRBV6-5 and TRBJ2-7; 7 nucleotides match TRBD1. Germline-derived CDR1 and CDR2 are MNHEY and SVGAGI. CDR3 size: 16 residues. The J segment lost 7 bases and the V segment lost 4 bases, leaving 16 bases of the junction unmatched. The CDR3 spells CASSSRQGRGINEQYF. The CDR3 nucleotides read TGTGCCAGCAGTTCACGACAGGGCAGGGGTATTAATGAGCAGTACTTC.

The gene calls are TRBV9 and TRBJ2-3, with TRBD2 matching over 8 bases. Trimming at V came to 0 bases and at J to 2 bases, leaving 5 bases not matched to a gene. The CDR3 runs to 16 residues. The germline V gene has CDR1 SGDLS and CDR2 YYNGEE. CDR3 in amino acids: CASSVASGLPTDTQYF. CDR3 nucleotides: TGTGCCAGCAGCGTAGCTAGCGGGTTACCCACAGATACGCAGTATTTT.

The chain is built from TRBV27 and TRBJ1-3, with TRBD1 as a possible D gene (6 bases). The CDR3 is 15 amino acids. V lost 5 bases and J lost 4, with 15 bases in between. Germline CDR1 MNHEY, CDR2 SMNVEV (reference sequence). CDR3 DNA: TGTGCCAGCAGTGCCACACGGGGGGCAGGAAACACCATATATTTT. Translation gives CASSATRGAGNTIYF.

This rearrangement joins TRBV12-3 or TRBV12-4 to TRBJ2-1, with 9 bases identical to TRBD2. The CDR3 extends over 15 amino acids. V lost 2 bases and J lost 5; bases outside the gene matches: 4. The CDR3 region is CASSLSSGVNNEQFF. Here the CDR3 DNA reads TGTGCCAGCAGTTTATCTAGCGGGGTCAACAATGAGCAGTTCTTC.

The count of this clonotype is one. The CDR3 DNA reads TGTGCCAGCGTCTCGATACGACAGGGGGGTGGCACTGAAGCTTTCTTT. Translated: CASVSIRQGGGTEAFF. The chain couples TRBV6-5 to TRBJ1-1; 9 bases match TRBD1. CDR1 is MNHEY, CDR2 SVGAGI, per germline. The CDR3 is made up of 16 amino acids. Trimming at V came to 8 bases and at J to 4 bases, leaving 14 bases not matched to a gene.